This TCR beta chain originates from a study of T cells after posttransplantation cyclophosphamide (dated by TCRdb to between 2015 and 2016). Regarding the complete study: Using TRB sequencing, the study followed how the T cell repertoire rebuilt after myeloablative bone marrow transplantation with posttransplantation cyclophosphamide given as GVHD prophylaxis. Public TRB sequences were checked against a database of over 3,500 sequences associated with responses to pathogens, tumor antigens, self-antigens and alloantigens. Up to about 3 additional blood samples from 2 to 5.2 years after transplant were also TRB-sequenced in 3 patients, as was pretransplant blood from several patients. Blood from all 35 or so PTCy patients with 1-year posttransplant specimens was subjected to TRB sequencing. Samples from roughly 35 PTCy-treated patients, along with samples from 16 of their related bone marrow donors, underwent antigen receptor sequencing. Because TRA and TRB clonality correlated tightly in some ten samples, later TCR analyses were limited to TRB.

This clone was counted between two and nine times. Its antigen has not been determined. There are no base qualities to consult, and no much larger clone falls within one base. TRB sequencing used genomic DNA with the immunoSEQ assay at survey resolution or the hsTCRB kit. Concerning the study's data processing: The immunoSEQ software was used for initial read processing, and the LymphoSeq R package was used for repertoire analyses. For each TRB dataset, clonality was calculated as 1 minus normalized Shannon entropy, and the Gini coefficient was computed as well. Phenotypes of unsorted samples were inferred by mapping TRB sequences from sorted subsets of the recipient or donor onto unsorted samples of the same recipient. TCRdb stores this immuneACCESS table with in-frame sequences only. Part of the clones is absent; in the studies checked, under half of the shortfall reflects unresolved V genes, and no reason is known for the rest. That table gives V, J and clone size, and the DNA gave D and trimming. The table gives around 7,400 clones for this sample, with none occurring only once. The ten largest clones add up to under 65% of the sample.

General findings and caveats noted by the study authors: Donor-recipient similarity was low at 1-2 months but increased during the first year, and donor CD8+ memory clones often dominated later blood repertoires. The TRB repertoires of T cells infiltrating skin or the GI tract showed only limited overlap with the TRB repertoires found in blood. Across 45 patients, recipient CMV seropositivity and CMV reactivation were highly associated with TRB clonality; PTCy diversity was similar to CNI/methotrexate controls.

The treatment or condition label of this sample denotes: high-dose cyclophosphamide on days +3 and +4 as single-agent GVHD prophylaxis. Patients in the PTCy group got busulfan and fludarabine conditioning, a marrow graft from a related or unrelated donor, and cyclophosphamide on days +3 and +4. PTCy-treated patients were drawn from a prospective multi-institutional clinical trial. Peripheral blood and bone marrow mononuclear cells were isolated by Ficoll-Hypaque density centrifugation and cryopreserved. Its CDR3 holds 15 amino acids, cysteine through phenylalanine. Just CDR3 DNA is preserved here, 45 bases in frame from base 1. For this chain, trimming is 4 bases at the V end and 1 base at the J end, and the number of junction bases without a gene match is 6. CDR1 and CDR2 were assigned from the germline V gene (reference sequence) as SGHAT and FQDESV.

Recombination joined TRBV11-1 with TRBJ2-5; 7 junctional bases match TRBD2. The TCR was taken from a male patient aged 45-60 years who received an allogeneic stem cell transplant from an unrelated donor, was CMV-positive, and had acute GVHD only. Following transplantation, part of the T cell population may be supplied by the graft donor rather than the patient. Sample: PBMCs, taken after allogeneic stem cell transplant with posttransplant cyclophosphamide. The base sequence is TGTGCCAGCAGCTCTACAGCGGGGTCCCAAGAGACCCAGTACTTC. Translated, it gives CASSSTAGSQETQYF.